Shown below are 21 T cell receptor beta chains from a single sample sequenced in a study of cytomegalovirus exposure and HLA in healthy donors. A multiplex PCR was run with 60 Vbeta primers and 13 Jbeta primers. TCRdb's copy holds only in-frame clones and misses some; the assay was immunoSEQ multiplex PCR. The table lists about 130,000 clones, 50% to 75% of them singletons. Sequencing used PBMCs. All receptors come from a woman between 40 and 50 years old in good health and CMV-seronegative.

V and J are TRBV19 and TRBJ2-5; 9 nucleotides line up with TRBD1. CDR1 and CDR2 (germline): LNHDA, SQIVND (reference sequence). The CDR3 length is 17 residues. Unmatched junction bases numbered 14, after V lost 5 bases and J lost 4 bases. This chain's CDR3 is CASSPTGQGRFLETQYF. CDR3 DNA sequence: TGTGCCAGTAGTCCCACCGGACAGGGGCGGTTTTTAGAGACCCAGTACTTC.

This sequence joins TRBV5-1 and TRBJ2-7, with a tentative D call TRBD2 (5 bases). Trimming took off 0 bases at V and 6 bases at J, with 10 bases between the two ends. Germline assignment: CDR1 SGHRS and CDR2 YFSETQ. The length of the CDR3 is 13 residues. CDR3 DNA: TGCGCCAGCAGCTTGGTTGCGGACTTCGAGCAGTACTTC. Its protein product is CASSLVADFEQYF.

The chain links TRBV4-3 to TRBJ1-3; D is possibly TRBD1 (5 bases). Between the trimmed V and J ends, which lost 0 bases and 2 bases, there was a span of 11 bases. This CDR3 contains 16 residues. Germline values: CDR1 LGHNA, CDR2 YSLEER. Here the CDR3 DNA reads TGCGCCAGCAGCCAAGATTCGACAGTGACTGGAAACACCATATATTTT. This codes for CASSQDSTVTGNTIYF.

The chain joins TRBV28 to TRBJ1-5, with 10 bases aligning to TRBD1. V dropped 4 bases and J dropped 6; count of bases not matched to a gene: 6. Germline CDR1 MDHEN, CDR2 SYDVKM. This CDR3 has 15 amino acids. The DNA for the CDR3 is TGTGCCAGCAGTTACGGGACAGGGGATCGTCAGCCCCAGCATTTT. It is translated as CASSYGTGDRQPQHF.

The chain carries TRBV11-3 and TRBJ2-3; 10 positions match TRBD2. The CDR3 is 15 residues long. With V trimmed by 5 bases and J by 2 bases, 4 bases remained unmatched. The V gene's germline CDR1 is SGHNT and CDR2 YENEEA. This CDR3 reads CASSPGTSVTDTQYF. The CDR3 DNA reads as TGTGCCAGCAGCCCCGGGACTAGCGTCACAGATACGCAGTATTTT.

The chain combines TRBV4-2 with TRBJ2-3, with 7 bases matching TRBD2. CDR1 is LGHNA and CDR2 is YNFKEQ in the germline V gene. This CDR3 comprises 16 residues. V lost 1 base to trimming and J lost 5 bases; unmatched junction nucleotides: 9. CDR3: CASSQVSTGGGDTQYF. CDR3 DNA: TGTGCCAGCAGCCAAGTCTCCACTGGGGGGGGAGATACGCAGTATTTT.

The chain joins TRBV4-2 to TRBJ1-1, with D possibly being TRBD1 (5 bases). CDR3 length equals 14 residues. Germline V lookup: CDR1 LGHNA, CDR2 YNFKEQ. V gave up 1 base and J gave up 1 base, with 7 bases separating them. CDR3 sequence (DNA): TGTGCCAGCAGCCAAGGGGGGGGGAACACTGAAGCTTTCTTT. It codes for CASSQGGGNTEAFF.

Only a few counts were recorded for this clone. This chain connects TRBV28 to TRBJ1-6; D is unresolved. From germline, CDR1 is MDHEN and CDR2 SYDVKM. The CDR3 length is 14 residues. V was cut by 8 bases and J by 0 bases, with 8 bases left in between. The CDR3 here is CASLASSYNSPLHF. The CDR3 bases are TGTGCCAGCCTAGCTAGCTCCTATAATTCACCCCTCCACTTT.

The V and J genes are TRBV14 and TRBJ2-5; D is possibly TRBD2 (5 bases). The CDR3 length is 13 residues. Trimming took 1 base from V and 5 from J, leaving 8 bases between them. Germline CDR1 reads SGHDN; CDR2 reads FVKESK. The CDR3 DNA follows: TGTGCCAGCAGCCAAGGACTACGGGAGACCCAGTACTTC. Its translation is CASSQGLRETQYF.

A few counts support this clone. The J gene is TRBJ2-2, the V gene TRBV10-3; 12 nucleotides agree with TRBD2. The CDR3 runs 16 residues. The V gene end was trimmed by 6 bases and the J gene end by 7 bases; junction bases not matched to a gene: 9. Per the germline V gene, CDR1 is ENHRY and CDR2 is SYGVKD. The CDR3 is CAISAGLAGKDGELFF. The CDR3 coding sequence is TGTGCCATCAGCGCTGGACTAGCGGGGAAGGACGGGGAGCTGTTTTTT.

The chain has TRBV6-6 and TRBJ2-5, with D perhaps matching TRBD2 (6 bases). The CDR3 consists of 11 residues. Germline values: CDR1 MNHNY, CDR2 SVGAGI (reference sequence). Deletions cut 7 bases from V and 7 bases from J, with 10 bases between. CDR3: CASIQGGTQYF. CDR3 coding DNA: TGTGCCAGCATCCAGGGAGGGACCCAGTACTTC.

This CDR3 reads CASSFRTGANTGELFF. The CDR3 nucleotides read TGCGCCAGCAGCTTCCGCACAGGGGCGAACACCGGGGAGCTGTTTTTT. V and J are TRBV5-1 and TRBJ2-2; 7 positions agree with TRBD1. V shed 2 bases, J shed 0 bases, and the junction held 4 bases outside the gene matches. Germline assignment: CDR1 SGHRS and CDR2 YFSETQ. There are 16 residues in the CDR3.

This chain connects TRBV10-3 to TRBJ1-5, with 12 bases lining up with TRBD1. The V segment lost 5 bases and the J segment 5 bases; nucleotides outside the gene matches: 4. This CDR3 has 15 residues. In germline, CDR1 is ENHRY, CDR2 SYGVKD. CDR3 amino acids: CAISQGQGAYQPQHF. The CDR3 region has the DNA TGTGCCATCAGTCAGGGACAGGGGGCGTATCAGCCCCAGCATTTT.

The genes are TRBV2 and TRBJ2-7, with D hard to call. This CDR3 has 11 amino acids. V was cut by 4 bases and J by 4 bases, with 5 bases left in between. The germline V gene has CDR1 SNHLY and CDR2 FYNNEI. CDR3 nucleotide sequence: TGTGCCAGCAGTGCCGGGTACGAGCAGTACTTC. It specifies CASSAGYEQYF.

The chain is built from TRBV4-2 and TRBJ1-2; D gene ambiguous. CDR3 length: 16 residues. Germline V gives CDR1 LGHNA, CDR2 YNFKEQ. Trimming removed 0 bases at V and 0 bases at J, with 11 bases between. The CDR3, as DNA: TGTGCCAGCAGCCAAGAGCGTGCGGAGTCTAACTATGGCTACACCTTC. The encoded protein is CASSQERAESNYGYTF.

The chain recombines TRBV7-3 with TRBJ2-2; 8 bases match TRBD1. The junction had 6 bases not matched to a gene; V was cut back by 5 bases and J by 1 base. This CDR3 contains 16 residues. Looked up from germline, CDR1 is SGHTA and CDR2 is FQGTGA. The CDR3 reads CASSPPGQGNTGELFF. In DNA form, the CDR3 reads TGTGCCAGCAGCCCCCCCGGACAGGGGAACACCGGGGAGCTGTTTTTT. Using reference TRBV7-3 and TRBJ2-2 for the parts outside the CDR3, the full variable domain is GAGVSQTPSNKVTEKGKYVELRCDPISGHTALYWYRQSLGQGPEFLIYFQGTGAADDSGLPNDRFFAVRPEGSVSTLKIQRTERGDSAVYLCASSPPGQGNTGELFFGEGSRLTVL.

This clone was counted only a few times. This chain joins TRBV5-1 and TRBJ2-7; 11 nucleotides match TRBD2. Germline V gene sequence: CDR1 SGHRS, CDR2 YFSETQ. The CDR3 totals 15 residues. J lost 2 bases, V lost 1 base, and 2 bases had no gene match. CDR3 sequence: CASSLIAGGTYEQYF. Here the CDR3 DNA reads TGCGCCAGCAGCTTGATAGCGGGGGGGACCTACGAGCAGTACTTC.

The chain joins TRBV27 to TRBJ1-6; 11 nucleotides line up with TRBD1. V dropped 6 bases and J dropped 0; count of bases not matched to a gene: 4. This CDR3 spans 17 amino acids. CDR1 and CDR2 (germline): MNHEY, SMNVEV (reference sequence). The CDR3: CASRAGTGGSYNSPLHF. The CDR3 DNA follows: TGTGCCAGCAGGGCCGGGACAGGGGGCTCCTATAATTCACCCCTCCACTTT.

This clone has just a few counts. The chain is built from TRBV2 and TRBJ2-1, with D uncertain. CDR3 length: 15 amino acids. V shed 3 bases and J shed 0 bases, with 9 bases lying between them. Germline V gives CDR1 SNHLY, CDR2 FYNNEI. CDR3 residues: CASSDPRSSYNEQFF. As DNA, the CDR3 is TGTGCCAGCAGTGATCCCCGCAGCTCCTACAATGAGCAGTTCTTC. Using reference TRBV2 and TRBJ2-1 for the parts outside the CDR3, the full variable domain is EPEVTQTPSHQVTQMGQEVILRCVPISNHLYFYWYRQILGQKVEFLVSFYNNEISEKSEIFDDQFSVERPDGSNFTLKIRSTKLEDSAMYFCASSDPRSSYNEQFFGPGTRLTVL.

The genes are TRBV5-1 and TRBJ2-7; the D gene is possibly TRBD2 (5 bases). Germline lookup yields CDR1 SGHRS and CDR2 YFSETQ. The CDR3 covers 16 residues. Trimming pared 7 bases from V and 3 bases from J, leaving 23 bases between. The CDR3 sequence: CASYPDPGLGVYEQYF. The CDR3 nucleotides are TGCGCCAGCTACCCAGACCCGGGGTTGGGTGTCTACGAGCAGTACTTC.

This clone was recorded once. This chain joins TRBV13 and TRBJ2-7, with D perhaps TRBD1 (6 bases). The V gene lost 0 bases and the J gene lost 5 bases, with 23 bases spanning the gap. There are 18 residues in the CDR3. Per the germline V gene, CDR1 is PRHDT and CDR2 is FYEKMQ (reference sequence). The CDR3 is CASSLGVSRDIPRNEQYF. The DNA of the CDR3 is TGTGCCAGCAGCTTAGGTGTCTCCCGGGACATCCCGAGGAACGAGCAGTACTTC.